The sequence of this T cell receptor (beta chain) was determined in a study of OX40 agonist ivuxolimab in advanced cancers. A note on the overall study: Ivuxolimab was a fully human IgG2 agonistic monoclonal antibody targeting the costimulatory receptor OX40 (CD134). Intravenous ivuxolimab was administered to patients every 2 weeks at six dose levels: 0.01, 0.1, 0.3, 1.5, 3 and 10 mg/kg. Among the 52 dose-escalation patients, about 20 had hepatocellular carcinoma, around 15 melanoma, 9 renal cell carcinoma and 9 head and neck cancer. In the dose-escalation cohort, 82.7% of patients were male, and the mean age was approximately 60 years, with a range of about 23 to 85. Patients were allowed to have had prior anti-PD-1, anti-PD-L1 or anti-CTLA-4 therapy, and approximately 40% of the dose-escalation patients had been treated with checkpoint inhibitors. Partial responses occurred in three dose-escalation patients, of whom one had hepatocellular carcinoma and two had cutaneous melanoma. Peripheral TCRbeta sequencing was intended to test whether TCR sequence diversity was altered and clonal T-cell expansion was caused by ivuxolimab. The paper reports the monotherapy dose-escalation portion (N of about 54 patients) of the phase I ivuxolimab trial.

The investigation overall reported the following: The antigen specificity of the peripheral T cells that underwent clonal expansion was not determined. On average, CD8+ T cells showed more expanded clones than CD4+ T cells after ivuxolimab. In partial responders in the 0.1-3.0 mg/kg groups, normalized peripheral clonal expansion was found to be among the lowest, especially among CD8+ T cells. Low levels of normalized T-cell clonal expansion were also seen in some patients who did not respond. At doses of 0.1 to 3.0 mg/kg, clonal expansion of both CD4+ and CD8+ T cells in blood was seen between baseline and week 6.

As to this clone: It lacks a known antigen. It has no much larger one-base neighbor in the sample; base qualities were not kept.

Patients with a history of autoimmune disease or receiving systemic immunosuppression were excluded from the trial. Peripheral blood for TCR sequencing was collected from all dose cohorts at baseline, on cycle 4 day 1, and on cycle 7 day 1. Samples were obtained from an open-label, multicenter, first-in-human phase I dose-escalation trial of ivuxolimab. Adults with locally advanced or metastatic melanoma, renal cell, hepatocellular, or head and neck squamous cell carcinoma were enrolled in the trial. Before TCR sequencing, CD4+ and CD8+ T cells were separately sorted from peripheral blood. Spanning cysteine to phenylalanine, the CDR3 consists of 18 amino acids. Only CDR3 DNA remains: 54 bases, in frame from the first base. V and J are truncated by 2 bases and 4 bases respectively, leaving an intervening sequence of 23 bases. Sequences MGHDK (CDR1) and SYGVNS (CDR2) are obtained from the germline V gene.

To sequence the TCRbeta CDR3 region, genomic DNA was isolated from the sorted cells. The immunoSEQ Assay was used for sequencing of TCRbeta CDR3 regions. The table was pulled from immuneACCESS by TCRdb, which kept in-frame rearrangements only. Such tables lose some clones; where checked, under half of the loss comes from unresolved V genes, and the rest has no known cause. This sample is represented by more than 25,000 clones; 70% to 85% of them were singletons. In total, the top ten clones hold about a quarter of the sample. This material consisted of CD4+ or CD8+ T cells sorted from blood, taken in a trial of the OX40 agonist ivuxolimab. Recombination connected TRBV25-1 to TRBJ1-2, and TRBD1 may be the D gene, going by 5 matching bases. The clonotype comes from an adult with an advanced solid tumor such as melanoma, head and neck, liver or kidney cancer. The sequenced DNA: TGTGCCAGCAGTGAAGGTCGTCGCCAGGGAGGGCTTGGCTATGGCTACACCTTC. It translates as CASSEGRRQGGLGYGYTF.